Below, one T cell receptor (beta chain) is given with its context. Its specificity is not known. This CDR3 is built from 18 residues. V lost 4 bases, J lost 4 bases, and 13 bases stayed unmatched. Around 9.4 milliliters was the volume of peripheral blood drawn from each donor. A J-beta primer mix and a sample-barcoded 5' primer were used in a second PCR of roughly 7 to 12 cycles. TCRdb re-analysed the 5' RACE reads in MiXCR, keeping a single row per CDR3 protein. Of 1.5 million or so distinct CDR3 sequences listed, roughly 45% are singletons. The source of the sample is a study of blood T cells in healthy people across ages. Study findings and constraints: Naive and antigen-experienced cells could not be conclusively compared, given unsorted PBMCs.

The chain joins TRBV12-3 or TRBV12-4 to TRBJ2-3, with 11 bases lining up with TRBD2. The sequenced sample consisted of blood. This sequence originates from a woman between 18 and 29 years old in good health. CDR3 region: CASSSSPVTSGVSDTQYF. In nucleotides, the CDR3 is TGTGCCAGCAGTTCTTCCCCCGTGACTAGCGGGGTGTCAGATACGCAGTATTTT.